This T cell receptor (beta chain) was recorded in a study of blood T cell repertoires in COVID-19. The wider study: Samples taken during acute and convalescent COVID-19 were collected in the United States, Italy and Spain.

Authors' data handling: How many nucleated cells were present was estimated from reference gene primer amplification. Sequencing used immunoSEQ multiplex PCR; TCRdb keeps in-frame clones, though not all of them. V, J and clone size were drawn from that table, and D and trimming were deduced from the DNA. The data contain 70,000 or so clones, under 90% of them singletons. The sequencing sample was made of peripheral blood. This receptor was taken from a man between 65 and 85 years old with active or convalescent COVID-19.

The CDR3 DNA follows: TGTGCCAGCAGCGTAGAACAGGGCGACACTGAAGCTTTCTTT. Its translation: CASSVEQGDTEAFF. The rearrangement links TRBV9 to TRBJ1-1; D possibly corresponds to TRBD1 (6 bases). The CDR3 loop spans 14 amino acids. Germline lookup yields CDR1 SGDLS and CDR2 YYNGEE. The V end was cut by 0 bases, the J end by 3 bases, with 9 bases between.